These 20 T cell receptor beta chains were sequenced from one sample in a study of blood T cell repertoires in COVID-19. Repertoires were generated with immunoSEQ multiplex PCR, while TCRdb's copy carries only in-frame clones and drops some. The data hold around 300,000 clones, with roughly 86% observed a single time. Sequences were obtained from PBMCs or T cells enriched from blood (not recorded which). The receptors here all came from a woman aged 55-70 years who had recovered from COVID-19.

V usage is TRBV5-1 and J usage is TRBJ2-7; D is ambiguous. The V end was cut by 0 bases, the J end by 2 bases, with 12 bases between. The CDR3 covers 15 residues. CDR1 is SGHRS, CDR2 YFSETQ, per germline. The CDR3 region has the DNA TGCGCCAGCAGCTTGGGGGTGACAACCACCTACGAGCAGTACTTC. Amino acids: CASSLGVTTTYEQYF.

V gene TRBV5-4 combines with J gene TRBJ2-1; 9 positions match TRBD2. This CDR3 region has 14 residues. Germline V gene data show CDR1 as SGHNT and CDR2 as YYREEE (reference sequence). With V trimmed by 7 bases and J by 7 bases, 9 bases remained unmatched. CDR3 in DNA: TGTGCCAGCTCCTCGGGCGGGAGGGCAAATGAGCAGTTCTTC. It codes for CASSSGGRANEQFF.

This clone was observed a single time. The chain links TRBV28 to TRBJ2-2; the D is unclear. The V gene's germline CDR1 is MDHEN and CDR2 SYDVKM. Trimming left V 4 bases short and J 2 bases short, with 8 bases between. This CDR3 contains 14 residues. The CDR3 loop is CASSYGGNTGELFF. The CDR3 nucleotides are TGTGCCAGCAGTTACGGCGGAAACACCGGGGAGCTGTTTTTT.

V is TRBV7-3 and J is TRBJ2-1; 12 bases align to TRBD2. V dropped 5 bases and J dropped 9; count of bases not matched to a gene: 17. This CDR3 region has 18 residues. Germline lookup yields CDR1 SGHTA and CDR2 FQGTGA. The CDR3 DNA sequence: TGTGCCAGCAGCAAACGACTAGCGGGAGAGCGGGATTTAGGTGAGCAGTTCTTC. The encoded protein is CASSKRLAGERDLGEQFF.

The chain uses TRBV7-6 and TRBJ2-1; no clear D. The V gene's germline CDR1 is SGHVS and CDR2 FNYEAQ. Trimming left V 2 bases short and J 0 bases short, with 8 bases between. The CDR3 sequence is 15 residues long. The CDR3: CASSLSPSSYNEQFF. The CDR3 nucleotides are TGTGCCAGCAGCTTAAGCCCGAGCTCCTACAATGAGCAGTTCTTC.

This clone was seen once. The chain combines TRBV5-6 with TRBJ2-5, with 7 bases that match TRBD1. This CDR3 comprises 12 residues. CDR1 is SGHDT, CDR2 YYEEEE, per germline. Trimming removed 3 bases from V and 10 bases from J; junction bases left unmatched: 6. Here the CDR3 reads CASSWIRDSQYF. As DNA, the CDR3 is TGTGCCAGCAGCTGGATCCGGGACAGCCAGTACTTC.

The CDR3 DNA sequence: TGTGCCAGCACCGCGGGACTAACGCCCTCCTACGAGCAGTACTTC. Its protein is CASTAGLTPSYEQYF. The chain uses TRBV3-1 (or the pseudogene TRBV3-2) and TRBJ2-7; 7 bases are a match to TRBD2. V was clipped by 7 bases and J by 0 bases; unmatched bases: 9. Germline V gene data show CDR1 as LGHDT and CDR2 as YNNKEL (reference sequence). There are 15 residues in the CDR3.

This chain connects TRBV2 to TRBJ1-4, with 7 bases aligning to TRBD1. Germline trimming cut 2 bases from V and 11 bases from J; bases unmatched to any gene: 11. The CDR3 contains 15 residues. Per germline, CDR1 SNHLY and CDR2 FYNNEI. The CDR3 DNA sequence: TGTGCCAGCAGTGAACAGGGGGGAGAAAATAGGAAACTGTTTTTT. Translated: CASSEQGGENRKLFF.

The CDR3 region is CASSPGTGTDTIYF. In nucleotides, the CDR3 is TGTGCCAGCAGCCCCGGGACAGGGACGGACACCATATATTTT. The gene calls are TRBV7-3 and TRBJ1-3; TRBD1 matches 9 bases. The CDR3 contains 14 residues. CDR1 is SGHTA, CDR2 FQGTGA, per germline. The junction had 7 bases not matched to a gene; V was cut back by 5 bases and J by 8 bases.

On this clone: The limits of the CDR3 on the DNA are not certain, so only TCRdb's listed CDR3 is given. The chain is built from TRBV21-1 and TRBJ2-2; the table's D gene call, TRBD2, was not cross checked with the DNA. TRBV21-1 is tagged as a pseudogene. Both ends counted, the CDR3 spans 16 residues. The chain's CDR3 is CASSKWGDGNTGELFF.

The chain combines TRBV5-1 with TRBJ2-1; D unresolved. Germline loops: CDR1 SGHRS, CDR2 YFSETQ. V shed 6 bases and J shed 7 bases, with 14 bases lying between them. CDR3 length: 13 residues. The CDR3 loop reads CASTENPGNEQFF. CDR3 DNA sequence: TGCGCCAGCACGGAGAACCCCGGTAATGAGCAGTTCTTC.

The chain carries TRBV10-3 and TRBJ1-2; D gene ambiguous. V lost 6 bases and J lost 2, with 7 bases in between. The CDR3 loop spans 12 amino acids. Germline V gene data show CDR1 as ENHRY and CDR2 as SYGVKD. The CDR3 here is CAIRWENYGYTF. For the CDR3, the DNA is TGTGCCATCAGATGGGAGAACTATGGCTACACCTTC.

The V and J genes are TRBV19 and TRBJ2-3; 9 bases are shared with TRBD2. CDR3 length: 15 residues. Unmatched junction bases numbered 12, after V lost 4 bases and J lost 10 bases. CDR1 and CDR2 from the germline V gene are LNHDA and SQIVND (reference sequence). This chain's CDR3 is CASSSAGGDLISQYF. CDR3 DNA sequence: TGTGCCAGTAGTAGCGCGGGAGGGGATCTGATTTCGCAGTATTTT.

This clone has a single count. CDR3 in amino acids: CACAWGSQETQYF. In DNA form, the CDR3 reads TGTGCCTGCGCTTGGGGCAGCCAAGAGACCCAGTACTTC. The rearrangement joins TRBV30 to TRBJ2-5; maybe TRBD1 (5 bases). Trimming shortened V by 6 bases and J by 1 base, and 12 bases separated the two germline ends. Germline V gene data show CDR1 as GTSNPN and CDR2 as SVGIG (reference sequence). The CDR3 loop spans 13 amino acids.

Written as DNA, the CDR3 is TGTGCCAGCAGCCCTCCCGGGAACCCGAACACTGAAGCTTTCTTT. Amino acids: CASSPPGNPNTEAFF. J is TRBJ1-1 and V is TRBV11-2; D remains ambiguous. The CDR3 has 15 amino acids. Trimming left V 5 bases short and J 1 base short, with 14 bases between. CDR1 and CDR2 from the germline V gene are SGHAT and FQNNGV.

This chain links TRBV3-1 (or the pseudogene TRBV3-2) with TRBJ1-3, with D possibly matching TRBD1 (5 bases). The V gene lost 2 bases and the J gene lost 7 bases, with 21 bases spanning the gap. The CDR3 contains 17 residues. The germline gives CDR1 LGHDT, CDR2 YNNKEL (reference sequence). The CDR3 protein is CASSQLASGGVGNTIYF. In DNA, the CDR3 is TGTGCCAGCAGCCAACTAGCCTCGGGGGGAGTGGGGAACACCATATATTTT.

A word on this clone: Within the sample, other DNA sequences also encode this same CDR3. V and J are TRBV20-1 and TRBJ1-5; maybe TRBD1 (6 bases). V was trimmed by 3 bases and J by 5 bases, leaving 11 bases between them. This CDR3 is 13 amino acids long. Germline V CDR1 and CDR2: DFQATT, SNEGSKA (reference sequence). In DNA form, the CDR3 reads TGCAGTGCTAGTACCCCAGGGGATCAGCCCCAGCATTTT. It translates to CSASTPGDQPQHF.

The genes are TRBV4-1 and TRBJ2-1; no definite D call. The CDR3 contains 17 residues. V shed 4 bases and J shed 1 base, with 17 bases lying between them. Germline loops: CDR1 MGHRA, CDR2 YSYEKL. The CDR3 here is CASSLARSEFSYNEQFF. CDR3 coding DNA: TGCGCCAGCAGCCTGGCGCGGTCGGAGTTTTCCTACAATGAGCAGTTCTTC.

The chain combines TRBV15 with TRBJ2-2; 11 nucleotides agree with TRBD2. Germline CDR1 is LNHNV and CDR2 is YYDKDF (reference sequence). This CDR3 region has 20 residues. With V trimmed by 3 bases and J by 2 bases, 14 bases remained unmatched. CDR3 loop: CATSRTGTSGLYANTGELFF. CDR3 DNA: TGTGCCACCAGCAGGACCGGGACTAGCGGACTTTATGCTAACACCGGGGAGCTGTTTTTT. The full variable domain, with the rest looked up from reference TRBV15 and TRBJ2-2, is DAMVIQNPRYQVTQFGKPVTLSCSQTLNHNVMYWYQQKSSQAPKLLFHYYDKDFNNEADTPDNFQSRRPNTSFCFLDIRSPGLGDTAMYLCATSRTGTSGLYANTGELFFGEGSRLTVL.

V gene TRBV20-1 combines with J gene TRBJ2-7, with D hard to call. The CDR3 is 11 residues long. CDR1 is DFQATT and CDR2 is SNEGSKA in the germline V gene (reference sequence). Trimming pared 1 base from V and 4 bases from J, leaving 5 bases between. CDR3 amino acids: CSARVQYEQYF. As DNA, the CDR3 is TGCAGTGCTAGAGTCCAGTACGAGCAGTACTTC.